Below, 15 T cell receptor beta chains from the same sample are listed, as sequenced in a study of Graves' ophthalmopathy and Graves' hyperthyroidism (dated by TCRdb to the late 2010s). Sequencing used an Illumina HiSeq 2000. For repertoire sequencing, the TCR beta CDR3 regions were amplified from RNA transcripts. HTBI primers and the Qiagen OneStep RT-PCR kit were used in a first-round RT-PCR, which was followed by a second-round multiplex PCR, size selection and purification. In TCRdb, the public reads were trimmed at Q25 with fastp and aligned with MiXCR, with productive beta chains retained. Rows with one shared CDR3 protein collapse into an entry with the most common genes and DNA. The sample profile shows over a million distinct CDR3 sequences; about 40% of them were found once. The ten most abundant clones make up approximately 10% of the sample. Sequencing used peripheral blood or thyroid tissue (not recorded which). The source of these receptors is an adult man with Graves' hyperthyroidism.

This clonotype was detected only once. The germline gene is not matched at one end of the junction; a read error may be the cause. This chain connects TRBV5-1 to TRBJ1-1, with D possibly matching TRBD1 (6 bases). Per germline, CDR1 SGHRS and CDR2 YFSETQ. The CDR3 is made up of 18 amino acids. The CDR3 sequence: CASSLDMGATWLNTEAFF. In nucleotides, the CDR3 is TGTGCCAGCAGCTTGGATATGGGGGCAACCTGGCTGAACACTGAAGCTTTCTTT.

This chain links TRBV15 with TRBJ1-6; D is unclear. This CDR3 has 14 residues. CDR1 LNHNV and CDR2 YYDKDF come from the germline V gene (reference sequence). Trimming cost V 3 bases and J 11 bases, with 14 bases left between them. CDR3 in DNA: TGTGCCACCAGCAGCTTGGATGGAGAGCCACCCCTCCACTTT. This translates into CATSSLDGEPPLHF.

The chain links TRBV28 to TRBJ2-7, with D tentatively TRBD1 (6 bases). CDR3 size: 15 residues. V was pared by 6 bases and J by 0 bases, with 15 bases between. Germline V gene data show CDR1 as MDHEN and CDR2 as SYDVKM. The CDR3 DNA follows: TGTGCCAGCAGGATCCAGGGGACCAGCTCCTACGAGCAGTACTTC. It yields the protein CASRIQGTSSYEQYF.

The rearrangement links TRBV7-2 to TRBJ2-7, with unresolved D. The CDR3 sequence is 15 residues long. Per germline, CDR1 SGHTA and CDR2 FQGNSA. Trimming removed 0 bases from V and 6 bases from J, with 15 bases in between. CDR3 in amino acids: CASSLARQMAREQYF. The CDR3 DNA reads TGTGCCAGCAGCTTAGCCCGGCAGATGGCCCGCGAGCAGTACTTC.

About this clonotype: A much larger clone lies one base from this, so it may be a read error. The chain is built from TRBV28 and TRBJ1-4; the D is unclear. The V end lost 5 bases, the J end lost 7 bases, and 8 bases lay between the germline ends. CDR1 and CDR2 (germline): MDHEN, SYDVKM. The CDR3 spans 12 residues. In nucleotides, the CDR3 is TGTGCCAGCAGTGCCCGACCTGAAAAACTGTTTTTT. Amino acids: CASSARPEKLFF.

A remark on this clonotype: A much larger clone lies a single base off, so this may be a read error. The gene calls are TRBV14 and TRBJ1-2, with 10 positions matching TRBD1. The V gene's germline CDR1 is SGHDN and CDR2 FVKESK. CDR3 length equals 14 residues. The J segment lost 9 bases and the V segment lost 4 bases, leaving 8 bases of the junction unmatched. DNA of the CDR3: TGTGCCAGCAGCCCAGACAGGGGGCTAAGTCGCTACACCTTC. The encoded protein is CASSPDRGLSRYTF.

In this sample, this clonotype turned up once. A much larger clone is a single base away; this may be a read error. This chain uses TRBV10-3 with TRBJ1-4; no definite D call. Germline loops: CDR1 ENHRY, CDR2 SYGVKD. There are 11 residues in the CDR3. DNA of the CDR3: TGTGCCAGCACGGCGGATGAAGAACTGTTTTTT. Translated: CASTADEELFF.

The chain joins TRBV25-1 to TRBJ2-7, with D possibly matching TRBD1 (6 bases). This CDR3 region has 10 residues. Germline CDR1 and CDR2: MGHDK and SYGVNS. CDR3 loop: CVARGGEQYF. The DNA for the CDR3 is TGTGTCGCCAGGGGCGGCGAGCAGTACTTC.

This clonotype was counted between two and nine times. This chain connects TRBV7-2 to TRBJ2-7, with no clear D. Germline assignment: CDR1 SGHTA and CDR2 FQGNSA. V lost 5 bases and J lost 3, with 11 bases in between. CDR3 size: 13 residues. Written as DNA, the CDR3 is TGTGCCAGCAGCCGGCTAAACAACTACGAGCAGTACTTC. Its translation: CASSRLNNYEQYF.

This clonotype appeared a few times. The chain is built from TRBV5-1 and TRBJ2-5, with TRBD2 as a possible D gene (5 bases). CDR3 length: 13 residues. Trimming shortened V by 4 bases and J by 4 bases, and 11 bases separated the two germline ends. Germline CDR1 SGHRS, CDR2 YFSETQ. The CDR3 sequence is CASSGPGLETQYF. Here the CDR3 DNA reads TGCGCCAGCAGCGGACCGGGATTAGAGACCCAGTACTTC.

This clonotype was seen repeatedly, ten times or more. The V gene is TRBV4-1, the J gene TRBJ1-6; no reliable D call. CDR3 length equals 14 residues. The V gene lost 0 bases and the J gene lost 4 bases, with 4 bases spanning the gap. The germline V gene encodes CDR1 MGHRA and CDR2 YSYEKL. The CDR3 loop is CASSQDQYNSPLHF. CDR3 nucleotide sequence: TGCGCCAGCAGCCAAGACCAATATAATTCACCCCTCCACTTT.

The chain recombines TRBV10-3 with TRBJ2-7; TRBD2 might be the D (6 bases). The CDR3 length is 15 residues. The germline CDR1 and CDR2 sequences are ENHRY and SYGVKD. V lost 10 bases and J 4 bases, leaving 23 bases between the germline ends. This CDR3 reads CATSPGGVGHYEQYF. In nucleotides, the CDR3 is TGTGCCACCTCTCCGGGCGGGGTGGGTCATTACGAGCAGTACTTC.

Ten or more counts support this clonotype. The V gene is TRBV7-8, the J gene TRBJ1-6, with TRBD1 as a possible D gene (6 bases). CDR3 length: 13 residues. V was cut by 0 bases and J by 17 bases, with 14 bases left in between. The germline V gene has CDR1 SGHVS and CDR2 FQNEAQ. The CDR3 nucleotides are TGTGCCAGCAGCTTAGCAGACAGGTTGAAGATCCACTTT. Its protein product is CASSLADRLKIHF.

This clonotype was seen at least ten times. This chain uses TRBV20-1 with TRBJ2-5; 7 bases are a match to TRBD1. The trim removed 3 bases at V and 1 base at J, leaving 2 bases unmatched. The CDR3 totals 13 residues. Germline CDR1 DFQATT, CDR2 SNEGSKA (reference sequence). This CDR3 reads CSASHRGQETQYF. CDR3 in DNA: TGCAGTGCTAGTCACAGGGGCCAAGAGACCCAGTACTTC.

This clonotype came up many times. The CDR3 is CAGGQTEAFF. CDR3 in DNA: TGTGCCGGGGGACAGACAGAAGCTTTCTTT. The rearrangement joins TRBV2 to TRBJ1-1; 7 nucleotides agree with TRBD1. This CDR3 is built from 10 residues. Germline CDR1 reads SNHLY; CDR2 reads FYNNEI. J gave up 8 bases and V 11 bases, and 5 bases lay outside the gene matches.